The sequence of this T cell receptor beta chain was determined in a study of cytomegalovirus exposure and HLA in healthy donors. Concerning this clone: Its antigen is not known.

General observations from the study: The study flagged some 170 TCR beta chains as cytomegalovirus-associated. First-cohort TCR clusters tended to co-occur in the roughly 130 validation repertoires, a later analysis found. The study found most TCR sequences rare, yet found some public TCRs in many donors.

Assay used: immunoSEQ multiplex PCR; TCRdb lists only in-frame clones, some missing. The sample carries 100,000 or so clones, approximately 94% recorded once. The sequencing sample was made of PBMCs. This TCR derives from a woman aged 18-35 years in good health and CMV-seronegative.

As DNA, the CDR3 is TGTGCCAGCACCGGGGGTTGGAACACTGAAGCTTTCTTT. Its protein is CASTGGWNTEAFF. This chain links TRBV28 with TRBJ1-1, with D possibly matching TRBD1 (5 bases). CDR3 length: 13 amino acids. V lost 7 bases and J 1 base, leaving 10 bases between the germline ends. Germline-derived CDR1 and CDR2 are MDHEN and SYDVKM. Based on the CDR3 plus reference TRBV28 and TRBJ1-1, the full variable domain is DVKVTQSSRYLVKRTGEKVFLECVQDMDHENMFWYRQDPGLGLRLIYFSYDVKMKEKGDIPEGYSVSREKKERFSLILESASTNQTSMYLCASTGGWNTEAFFGQGTRLTVV.